Each of the 15 T cell receptor beta chains below was sequenced from the same sample in a study of T cell responses to AZD1222 COVID-19 vaccine. Profiling relied on immunoSEQ multiplex PCR, and the TCRdb table lists in-frame clones only, not all of them. Of 120,000 to 150,000 clones listed, around nine tenths are singletons. The sample consisted of peripheral blood, taken on day 0 of MenACWY control vaccination. These receptors all come from an adult in good health.

This sequence joins TRBV18 and TRBJ1-1; D is unresolved. This CDR3 comprises 13 residues. Germline V gene lookup returns CDR1 KGHSH and CDR2 LQKENI. The V end lost 3 bases, the J end lost 1 base, and 6 bases lay between the germline ends. The CDR3 reads CASSPGWNTEAFF. Written as DNA, the CDR3 is TGTGCCAGCTCACCGGGATGGAACACTGAAGCTTTCTTT.

The genes are TRBV19 and TRBJ1-1; perhaps TRBD1 as D (5 bases). CDR3 length: 15 amino acids. With 1 base removed from V and 1 base from J, the gap between germline ends came to 10 bases. CDR1 LNHDA and CDR2 SQIVND come from the germline V gene (reference sequence). CDR3 nucleotides: TGTGCCAGTAGTATAGGGAGGACATCGAACACTGAAGCTTTCTTT. This encodes CASSIGRTSNTEAFF.

The CDR3 here is CASSLAGSSTEAFF. As DNA, the CDR3 is TGTGCCAGCAGCTTAGCGGGAAGCAGTACTGAAGCTTTCTTT. The chain joins TRBV7-9 to TRBJ1-1; unclear D gene. The germline V and J ends were trimmed by 0 bases and 5 bases, with 10 bases remaining between them. The CDR3 has 14 residues. Germline V gene lookup returns CDR1 SEHNR and CDR2 FQNEAQ (reference sequence).

The chain uses TRBV10-1 and TRBJ1-2, with TRBD1 as a possible D gene (5 bases). Germline-derived CDR1 and CDR2 are WNHNN and SYGVQD (reference sequence). CDR3 length equals 13 residues. The germline V and J ends were trimmed by 5 bases and 8 bases, with 15 bases remaining between them. This chain's CDR3 is CASSKEGPFGYTF. CDR3 sequence (DNA): TGCGCCAGCAGTAAGGAGGGACCCTTCGGCTACACCTTC.

This chain links TRBV6-6 with TRBJ1-5, with D hard to call. This CDR3 is 12 amino acids long. CDR1 and CDR2 from the germline V gene are MNHNY and SVGAGI (reference sequence). The ends were cut back, 6 bases at V and 1 base at J, with 4 bases in the middle. CDR3 loop: CASSGSNQPQHF. As DNA, the CDR3 is TGTGCCAGCAGCGGGAGCAATCAGCCCCAGCATTTT.

The genes are TRBV7-9 and TRBJ2-5; the match to TRBD2 covers 11 bases. V lost 5 bases to trimming and J lost 4 bases; unmatched junction nucleotides: 3. This CDR3 region has 14 residues. Germline V lookup: CDR1 SEHNR, CDR2 FQNEAQ (reference sequence). In DNA, the CDR3 is TGTGCCAGCAGCCCACTAGCGGGAGCAGAGACCCAGTACTTC. Its protein product is CASSPLAGAETQYF.

This clone is a singleton in its sample. This rearrangement joins TRBV21-1 to TRBJ1-2. TRBV21-1 is deemed a pseudogene. CDR3 length: 16 residues. The CDR3 DNA reads as TGTGCCAGCAGCAAAGGGGTTCGGGGAGTCGTCTATGGCTACACCTTC. Protein product: CASSKGVRGVVYGYTF.

This chain connects TRBV18 to TRBJ1-5; the D gene is possibly TRBD1 (6 bases). Germline lookup yields CDR1 KGHSH and CDR2 LQKENI. This CDR3 contains 14 residues. V was trimmed by 2 bases and J by 7 bases, leaving 12 bases between them. CDR3 residues: CASSPDRLGQPQHF. CDR3 nucleotide sequence: TGTGCCAGCTCACCAGACAGGCTCGGGCAGCCCCAGCATTTT.

CDR3 sequence: CASSKGADTEAFF. DNA of the CDR3: TGTGCCAGCAGTAAGGGCGCCGACACTGAAGCTTTCTTT. The chain carries TRBV27 and TRBJ1-1; D gene ambiguous. The CDR3 has 13 amino acids. Trimming cost V 5 bases and J 3 bases, with 10 bases left between them. CDR1 is MNHEY, CDR2 SMNVEV, per germline (reference sequence).

This clone has a handful of counts. The chain carries TRBV6-2 or TRBV6-3 and TRBJ2-5; 7 bases are shared with TRBD2. CDR3 size: 16 residues. The V and J ends lost 5 bases and 4 bases, in that order; junction bases with no gene match: 13. Germline values: CDR1 MNHEY, CDR2 SVGEGT. CDR3 in DNA: TGTGCCAGCAGTGCCTCTAGCGGCACGGGGGGAGAGACCCAGTACTTC. Amino acid sequence: CASSASSGTGGETQYF.

The chain carries TRBV5-5 and TRBJ1-4, with no clear D. Trimming took off 0 bases at V and 6 bases at J, with 15 bases between the two ends. Germline CDR1 reads SGHKS; CDR2 reads YYEKEE (reference sequence). This CDR3 is 16 amino acids long. For the CDR3, the DNA is TGTGCCAGCAGCTTGGTGAGCGGGAGACGGGATGAAAAACTGTTTTTT. Amino acid sequence: CASSLVSGRRDEKLFF.

This clone showed up just once. V is TRBV28 and J is TRBJ1-2, with D possibly being TRBD1 (5 bases). V shed 5 bases and J shed 8 bases, with 12 bases lying between them. The CDR3 is 12 amino acids. Germline CDR1 MDHEN, CDR2 SYDVKM. The CDR3 region is CASSKGPGGYTF. In nucleotides, the CDR3 is TGTGCCAGCAGTAAGGGGCCTGGCGGCTACACCTTC.

This clone has a single count. V is TRBV5-1 and J is TRBJ2-2, with 10 bases fitting TRBD1. V shed 4 bases, J shed 5 bases, and the junction held 17 bases outside the gene matches. Per germline, CDR1 SGHRS and CDR2 YFSETQ. The CDR3 has 19 amino acids. In DNA, the CDR3 is TGCGCCAGCAGCCCCACAACCGCGACAGGGGGCGGAGGGACCGGGGAGCTGTTTTTT. It translates to CASSPTTATGGGGTGELFF. The variable domain in full, with the rest retrieved from reference TRBV5-1 and TRBJ2-2, is KAGVTQTPRYLIKTRGQQVTLSCSPISGHRSVSWYQQTPGQGLQFLFEYFSETQRNKGNFPGRFSGRQFSNSRSEMNVSTLELGDSALYLCASSPTTATGGGGTGELFFGEGSRLTVL.

The V and J genes are TRBV6-2 or TRBV6-3 and TRBJ2-7; maybe TRBD2 (6 bases). This CDR3 region has 14 residues. V lost 2 bases to trimming and J lost 5 bases, with 13 bases between them. Germline CDR1 reads MNHEY; CDR2 reads SVGEGT. As DNA, the CDR3 is TGTGCCAGCAGTTACGACGGGAGAGCCCACGAGCAGTACTTC. As protein: CASSYDGRAHEQYF.

DNA of the CDR3: TGTGCCAGTAGTATGTCAACAGTCGGGCGGCAAGAGACCCAGTACTTC. Protein: CASSMSTVGRQETQYF. This chain connects TRBV19 to TRBJ2-5, with no clear D. Germline V gene sequence: CDR1 LNHDA, CDR2 SQIVND (reference sequence). V lost 3 bases and J lost 2, with 16 bases in between. The CDR3 is made up of 16 amino acids.